This T cell receptor beta chain was captured by sequencing in a study of regulatory T cells in long-lasting Graves disease listed by TCRdb under 2021. Study-wide context: To count as having persistent Graves' disease, a patient had to have received antithyroid drug treatment for over 5 years with TSH receptor autoantibodies remaining persistently positive. A total of about 33 samples were covered by TCR sequencing, comprising some 13 persistent and around 20 newly diagnosed Graves' disease patients. In the clinical cohort, patients with persistent Graves' disease had used antithyroid drugs for an average of about 10.3 years. The study was registered as a clinical trial and conducted in China. Peripheral blood TCR sequencing and RNA sequencing compared persistent Graves' disease patients with newly diagnosed Graves' disease patients. Points the paper makes about the study in general: Persistent Graves' disease patients showed lower TCR Shannon entropy and fewer highly expanded clones than newly diagnosed patients, suggesting clonal expansion. Preferential use of TRBV28, TRBJ1-2 and TRBJ2-5 was observed in persistent disease, whereas TRBV20-1 and TRBJ2-1 were favored in newly diagnosed disease. Patients with persistent disease shared more public clonotypes (fewer than 3,000) than newly diagnosed patients did (more than 900). The authors noted that the small sample size was a limitation that may lower accuracy. Because the primary lesion, thyroid tissue, could not be accessed, the study looked at peripheral blood alone. Only the TCR beta chain was sequenced and analyzed.

The CDR3, from cysteine to phenylalanine, totals 11 residues. Only the CDR3 portion is preserved as DNA: 33 bases, with reading frame beginning at the first base. V and J lose 6 bases and 10 bases, and a span of 10 bases separates them. Per the germline V gene, MNHNS is the CDR1 and SASEGT is the CDR2. Receptor amplification or capture employed multiplex PCR. Sequencing was carried out with an Illumina HiSeq 4000. To build TCR beta libraries, CDR3 regions were amplified by Arm-PCR using iRepertoire HTBI primers. Gel purification was performed on PCR products prior to sequencing. On the study's bioinformatics: Gene usage analysis of CDR3 amino acid clonotypes relied on the approximately 60 TRBV and fewer than 15 TRBJ segments identified across samples. Filtered high-quality paired reads were merged into contigs using COPE and FqMerger. BLAST was used to align contigs to IMGT TRBV, TRBD and TRBJ reference genes, with CDR3 defined following IMGT. Highly expanded clones were defined as clonotypes with a frequency above 0.1%. Shannon entropy was used to measure repertoire diversity, and the Gini coefficient was used to measure V-J evenness. Public clonotypes were defined as clonotypes shared by more than one individual. The raw public reads went through TCRdb reprocessing: fastp at Q25, MiXCR clone calling, in-frame beta chains kept. Under each unique CDR3 protein, matching rows form one entry showing the most common genes and DNA. The V and J calls were determined by TCRdb, not by the authors. This sample comprises some 430,000 distinct CDR3 sequences, under 25% of them detected only once. Of the sample, more than 6% falls within the top ten clones.

With respect to this clonotype: What this receptor recognizes is not known. One base away there is no much larger clone; base qualities are not given.

The sample's time point label is to be understood as: persistent/refractory GD, antithyroid drugs over 5 years with positive TRAb. RNA was extracted from PBMCs in TRIzol for both TCR sequencing and RNA sequencing. The diagnosis of Graves' disease followed American Thyroid Association guidelines. Patients for the study were recruited at an endocrinology department in Xi'an, China. Each patient gave 7 to 9.5 milliliters of peripheral blood, collected in an EDTA anticoagulant tube. PBMCs were isolated by Ficoll Paque Plus density gradient separation without further T cell sorting. RNA quality was checked with an Agilent 2100 Bioanalyzer and agarose gel, and concentration with a NanoDrop 2000.

Sequencing used peripheral blood mononuclear cells (PBMCs), obtained when the disease was refractory, from a patient treated with antithyroid drugs. The chain is made from TRBV6-1 and TRBJ2-1; there is no confident call for the D gene. The sequence derives from a female donor with Graves disease. The CDR3 loop reads CASSNTGEQFF. The DNA sequence follows: TGTGCCAGCAGCAACACGGGCGAGCAGTTCTTC.